These 6 T cell receptor beta chains were sequenced from one sample in a study of T cell repertoires in cytomegalovirus infection. TCRdb reprocessed the reads via MiXCR and lists one record per CDR3 protein. In the table there are around 800,000 distinct CDR3 sequences, around a third of which are singletons. Their recognized antigens are unknown. Sequencing was performed on cultured CD8+ T cells from PBMCs, taken from culture after CMV antigen stimulation. The source of these receptors is a human donor in good health (CMV status not recorded). Some clones in this sample may be carry-over from other donors' samples.

This clonotype has a handful of counts. This chain uses TRBV25-1 with TRBJ2-7; the D is unclear. The length of the CDR3 is 13 residues. Germline V gene data show CDR1 as MGHDK and CDR2 as SYGVNS. Trimming shortened V by 2 bases and J by 2 bases, and 7 bases separated the two germline ends. The CDR3 DNA reads as TGTGCCAGCAGTGAAAGCAGAACCTACGAGCAGTACTTC. Its protein product is CASSESRTYEQYF.

This sequence joins TRBV2 and TRBJ2-7; D not resolved. CDR3 length equals 11 residues. V lost 3 bases and J lost 3, with 3 bases in between. The germline V gene encodes CDR1 SNHLY and CDR2 FYNNEI. As DNA, the CDR3 is TGTGCCAGCAGTGACAACTACGAGCAGTACTTC. It encodes CASSDNYEQYF.

This chain connects TRBV19 to TRBJ1-1, with D unclear. Germline CDR1 LNHDA, CDR2 SQIVND (reference sequence). The length of the CDR3 is 12 residues. V was trimmed by 5 bases and J by 7 bases, leaving 11 bases between them. CDR3 sequence (DNA): TGTGCCAGTAGTCTATACGAAGGTGAAGCTTTCTTT. Translated, it gives CASSLYEGEAFF.

A note on this clonotype: A junction end diverges from the germline sequence, so it may reflect a read error. CDR3 nucleotides: TGTGTCAGCAGCTTTGGCTACTCCAATTACCAAGAAACCCAGTACTTC. This gives the protein CVSSFGYSNYQETQYF. This chain uses TRBV7-2 with TRBJ2-5; unclear D gene. From germline, CDR1 is SGHTA and CDR2 FQGNSA. This CDR3 has 16 amino acids. Based on the CDR3 plus reference TRBV7-2 and TRBJ2-5, the full variable domain is GAGVSQSPSNKVTEKGKDVELRCDPISGHTALYWYRQSLGQGLEFLIYFQGNSAPDKSGLPSDRFSAERTGGSVSTLTIQRTQQEDSAVYLCVSSFGYSNYQETQYFGPGTRLLVL.

J is TRBJ1-2 and V is TRBV20-1, with D possibly matching TRBD1 (5 bases). Between the trimmed V and J ends, which lost 1 base and 5 bases, there was a span of 23 bases. This CDR3 region has 17 residues. Germline V lookup: CDR1 DFQATT, CDR2 SNEGSKA (reference sequence). CDR3 DNA: TGCAGTGCTAGAGTTGTGATAGACAGTACCCGACCTTATGGCTACACCTTC. Protein sequence: CSARVVIDSTRPYGYTF.

This clonotype was seen ten or more times. This chain connects TRBV28 to TRBJ2-4; D possibly corresponds to TRBD2 (6 bases). Trimming cost V 7 bases and J 5 bases, with 12 bases left between them. The CDR3 sequence is 13 residues long. Germline loops: CDR1 MDHEN, CDR2 SYDVKM. CDR3 residues: CASTLGGENIQYF. As DNA, the CDR3 is TGTGCCAGCACCCTGGGGGGTGAAAACATTCAGTACTTC.